This T cell receptor beta chain was identified during a study of T-cell reconstitution after alpha-beta-depleted transplantation in children. Germline-derived CDR1 and CDR2 are ENHRY and SYGVKD. The length of the CDR3 is 13 residues. The V end was cut by 6 bases, the J end by 2 bases, with 8 bases between. The study, taken as a whole, reports: A year post-transplant, T-cell counts and diversity derived mostly from newly produced T cells. Expanded clones from the graft, numbering several hundred, reportedly supplied alpha-beta T cells about two months after transplant. Some patients showed high day-60 TCRbeta diversity, which derived from surviving recipient T cells and thymic progenitors.

This clonotype was detected a few times. Its antigen is still unknown. The TCRbeta library incorporated unique molecular identifiers. Using its own MiXCR run on the PCR reads, TCRdb lists one record per CDR3 protein. The table has 700,000 to 850,000 distinct CDR3 sequences, under 20% seen once; the top ten hold approximately 5%. The specimen comprised PBMCs, mostly from graft donor cells, sampled 360 days after TCRalphabeta/CD19-depleted stem cell transplant. The chain has TRBV10-3 and TRBJ2-1; D unresolved. The sequence came from a male patient between 5 and 17 years old who had a stem cell transplant for acute lymphoblastic leukemia, so the T cells may come from the graft donor. For the CDR3, the DNA is TGTGCCATCAGGGCTAGAACCTACAATGAGCAGTTCTTC. This sequence encodes CAIRARTYNEQFF.